A single sample gave rise to the 9 T cell receptor beta chains below, sequenced in a study of blood T cell repertoires in COVID-19. Using immunoSEQ multiplex PCR, the repertoire was profiled, and TCRdb retains in-frame clones only, with some absent. This table holds about 130,000 clones, roughly 91% found once. Sequenced: peripheral blood. All receptors derive from a man aged 60-69 years with COVID-19, enrolled during active disease.

The V call is TRBV18, the J call TRBJ2-7, with 7 nucleotides matching TRBD1. Looked up from germline, CDR1 is KGHSH and CDR2 is LQKENI. This CDR3 is built from 15 residues. The junction had 4 bases not matched to a gene; V was cut back by 2 bases and J by 0 bases. This chain's CDR3 is CASSPLQGSSYEQYF. DNA for the CDR3: TGTGCCAGCTCACCATTACAGGGGTCCTCCTACGAGCAGTACTTC.

This rearrangement joins TRBV5-4 to TRBJ2-4; D call uncertain. V lost 4 bases and J 3 bases, leaving 5 bases between the germline ends. Germline CDR1 reads SGHNT; CDR2 reads YYREEE (reference sequence). This CDR3 region has 12 residues. CDR3 protein: CASSPGKNIQYF. CDR3 DNA sequence: TGTGCCAGCAGCCCGGGCAAAAACATTCAGTACTTC.

The chain couples TRBV2 to TRBJ1-2, with D tentatively TRBD1 (5 bases). Germline CDR1 and CDR2: SNHLY and FYNNEI. V lost 8 bases and J 4 bases, leaving 11 bases between the germline ends. The CDR3 consists of 12 residues. The CDR3, as DNA: TGTGCCAGCGGGGGGGAGCGCTATGGCTACACCTTC. It is translated as CASGGERYGYTF.

The V call is TRBV11-2, the J call TRBJ1-6, with a possible D match to TRBD1 (5 bases). From germline, CDR1 is SGHAT and CDR2 FQNNGV. Trimming took 0 bases from V and 3 from J, leaving 9 bases between them. CDR3 size: 16 residues. CDR3 nucleotide sequence: TGTGCCAGCAGCTTAGATCAGGGTTTCTATAATTCACCCCTCCACTTT. Translated, it gives CASSLDQGFYNSPLHF. Full variable domain (missing parts from reference TRBV11-2 and TRBJ1-6): EAGVAQSPRYKIIEKRQSVAFWCNPISGHATLYWYQQILGQGPKLLIQFQNNGVVDDSQLPKDRFSAERLKGVDSTLKIQPAKLEDSAVYLCASSLDQGFYNSPLHFGNGTRLTVT.

The rearrangement joins TRBV5-1 to TRBJ2-3; D gene ambiguous. The CDR3 runs to 15 residues. Trimming removed 0 bases at V and 6 bases at J, with 14 bases between. Germline assignment: CDR1 SGHRS and CDR2 YFSETQ. Written as DNA, the CDR3 is TGCGCCAGCAGCTTGGCCGAGGTCCTTCGGGATACGCAGTATTTT. Residues: CASSLAEVLRDTQYF.

This clone is a singleton in its sample. The V call is TRBV18, the J call TRBJ2-3; TRBD2 matches at 7 bases. CDR1 is KGHSH, CDR2 LQKENI, per germline. This CDR3 has 15 amino acids. The trim removed 3 bases at V and 0 bases at J, leaving 3 bases unmatched. CDR3 residues: CASSPVGGSTDTQYF. The DNA of the CDR3 is TGTGCCAGCTCACCGGTCGGGGGGAGCACAGATACGCAGTATTTT.

The chain employs TRBV24-1 and TRBJ2-1; 10 bases map to TRBD2. Germline CDR1 is KGHDR and CDR2 is SFDVKD. This CDR3 has 16 amino acids. Trimming at V came to 3 bases and at J to 4 bases, leaving 5 bases not matched to a gene. The CDR3 region is CATSDSGGAEYNEQFF. The CDR3 DNA sequence: TGTGCCACCAGTGATAGCGGGGGGGCCGAGTACAATGAGCAGTTCTTC.

The chain couples TRBV5-1 to TRBJ1-2; TRBD1 matches 7 bases. Germline-derived CDR1 and CDR2 are SGHRS and YFSETQ. With V trimmed by 0 bases and J by 7 bases, 3 bases remained unmatched. The CDR3 consists of 13 residues. CDR3 sequence: CASSLVGGGGYTF. CDR3 nucleotides: TGCGCCAGCAGCTTGGTAGGGGGCGGTGGCTACACCTTC.

The chain couples TRBV5-1 to TRBJ2-5, with TRBD2 identical over 11 bases. There are 14 residues in the CDR3. V was pared by 6 bases and J by 3 bases, with 4 bases of the junction left unmatched. From germline, CDR1 is SGHRS and CDR2 YFSETQ. The CDR3 nucleotides read TGCGCCAGCACCCCGACTAGCGGGAAAGAGACCCAGTACTTC. Translation: CASTPTSGKETQYF.